These T cell receptor beta chains were read from a single sample in a study of blood T cells in healthy people across ages. TCRdb fed the 5' RACE reads into MiXCR, producing one record per CDR3 protein. The table includes approximately 2,000,000 distinct CDR3 sequences, around 42% detected once. The material sequenced was blood. The receptors originated from a human donor in good health. Both conserved end residues are part of each CDR3.

V gene: TRBV12-3/TRBV12-4
CDR3 protein: CASSPTGRSTDTQYF

V gene: TRBV12-3/TRBV12-4
CDR3 protein: CASSIAGRQYF

V gene: TRBV7-9
CDR3 protein: CASMAGETDTQYF

V gene: TRBV5-1
CDR3 protein: CASSRVALGGSSYNEQFF

V gene: TRBV5-1
CDR3 protein: CASSSTGSGPQYF

V gene: TRBV5-5
CDR3 protein: CASSTGLPYQETQYF

V gene: TRBV20-1
CDR3 protein: CSARAWDRGNEQFF

V gene: TRBV12-3/TRBV12-4
CDR3 protein: CASSWGPSGDEQFF

V gene: TRBV7-7
CDR3 protein: CASSRRVYTEAFF

V gene: TRBV20-1
CDR3 protein: CSARGGDIQYF

V gene: TRBV4-2
CDR3 protein: CASSQDGRGNQPQHF

V gene: TRBV4-3
CDR3 protein: CASSQDRRWISEAFF

V gene: TRBV12-3/TRBV12-4
CDR3 protein: CASSLSLSNQPQHF

V gene: TRBV4-1
CDR3 protein: CASSHDNVFGGYEQYF

V gene: TRBV7-9
CDR3 protein: CASSSSRPKYF

V gene: TRBV20-1
CDR3 protein: CSAGAPFQETQYF

V gene: TRBV4-3
CDR3 protein: CASSQTGLAGDQETQYF

V gene: TRBV3-1
CDR3 protein: CASSQTPASYEQYF

V gene: TRBV4-3
CDR3 protein: CASSQDLASGGNTQYF

V gene: TRBV7-2
CDR3 protein: CASSLKPGDAREETQYF

V gene: TRBV6-1
CDR3 protein: CASSEDFGPSYGYTF

V gene: TRBV6-5
CDR3 protein: CASSYLLRKSGANVLTF

V gene: TRBV20-1
CDR3 protein: CNARGAGGLTDTQYF

V gene: TRBV12-3/TRBV12-4
CDR3 protein: CASSSRTGGKLFF

V gene: TRBV12-3/TRBV12-4
CDR3 protein: CASSLRPDQPQHF

V gene: TRBV5-1
CDR3 protein: CASSSGEGNTEAFF

V gene: TRBV12-3/TRBV12-4
CDR3 protein: CASSDRGRFTDTQYF

V gene: TRBV20-1
CDR3 protein: CSARATPGDKQYF

V gene: TRBV5-1
CDR3 protein: CASSPQGEREQFF

V gene: TRBV6-6
CDR3 protein: CASSQPTVGAPDTQYF

V gene: TRBV2
CDR3 protein: CASEEGQGYGYTF

V gene: TRBV29-1
CDR3 protein: CSVEGSDSLDEQYF

V gene: TRBV9
CDR3 protein: CASSVASSGLNNEQFF

V gene: TRBV6-5
CDR3 protein: CASKMLGTGGADEQFF

V gene: TRBV29-1
CDR3 protein: CSVRPSPNQPQHF

V gene: TRBV11-2
CDR3 protein: CASSLAYSSYEQYF

V gene: TRBV4-2
CDR3 protein: CASSQLEQGTAEQFF

V gene: TRBV29-1
CDR3 protein: CSVAPGQGFEKLFF

V gene: TRBV5-8
CDR3 protein: CASSLNWDYGYTF

V gene: TRBV4-3
CDR3 protein: CASSQVVGGYEQYF

V gene: TRBV6-1
CDR3 protein: CASSEAGQGANYGYTF